This T cell receptor (beta chain) was sequenced during a study of shared clonotypes between healthy human individuals. Study-level information: Three CD4 naive, three CD4 memory, two CD8 naive and one CD8 memory plate were used per donor. Study-wide findings and caveats: Naive CD4 clonotypes were shared across several donors at roughly 5.5%.

This clone has just one count. What it recognizes is unknown. Other DNA variants within this sample encode the same CDR3. Data came from immunoSEQ multiplex PCR; TCRdb stores just in-frame clones and leaves some out. The sample carries roughly 590,000 clones, nearly 97% recorded once. This CDR3 comprises 14 residues. Germline CDR1 MNHEY, CDR2 SMNVEV (reference sequence). V was clipped by 6 bases and J by 5 bases; unmatched bases: 4. Only CD45RO-negative cells positively selected for CCR7 counted as naive CD8 cells, so terminally differentiated effector memory CD45RA+ cells were excluded. Every donor, a Caucasian adult, lived in Nashville, Tennessee.

The sequence was collected from a woman aged 30 to 39 in good health. The sample taken for sequencing was naive CD8+ T cells sorted from blood. The chain combines TRBV27 with TRBJ2-5; TRBD1 aligns across 12 bases. CDR3 nucleotides: TGTGCCAGCAGCCCCGGGACAGGGGGCGAGACCCAGTACTTC. It encodes CASSPGTGGETQYF.